This T cell receptor (beta chain) was recorded in a study of response to subunit inactivated influenza vaccine. Study-level results: Few new T cells, the authors suggested, are recruited by each seasonal influenza vaccination.

Comment on this clonotype: Its antigen is undetermined.

TCRdb ran MiXCR on the RT-PCR reads and lists one entry per CDR3 protein. The profile covers about 780,000 distinct CDR3 sequences, with about 18% appearing a single time and roughly 10% taken by the ten largest. V was clipped by 4 bases and J by 3 bases, with 10 bases between them. CDR3 length: 13 residues. The V gene's germline CDR1 is SEHNR and CDR2 FQNEAQ (reference sequence). Here the sequenced sample was PBMCs from blood, taken roughly 5 days after vaccination. The source is a man in his fifties or sixties who received an inactivated influenza vaccine. The chain is built from TRBV7-9 and TRBJ2-7, with D maybe TRBD2 (5 bases). The CDR3 is CASSSPGNYEQYF. In DNA, the CDR3 is TGTGCCAGCAGCTCCCCGGGGAACTACGAGCAGTACTTC.